The 15 T cell receptor beta chains presented below share a single source sample, sequenced in a study of T cells in Graves' hyperthyroidism and ophthalmopathy. It was RNA transcripts that yielded the amplified TCR beta CDR3 regions. HTBI primers were used for first-round RT-PCR of the TCR CDR3. Using its own MiXCR run on the multiplex PCR reads, TCRdb lists one record per CDR3 protein. The sample has under 200,000 distinct CDR3 sequences; over 7.5% are singletons. Sample: blood. The receptors here all came from a woman between 18 and 29 years old with Graves' hyperthyroidism that later progressed to Graves' ophthalmopathy.

This clonotype was seen ten or more times. The chain uses TRBV20-1 and TRBJ1-5; D perhaps matches TRBD1 (5 bases). The V end lost 5 bases, the J end lost 4 bases, and 12 bases lay between the germline ends. This CDR3 has 13 amino acids. Per germline, CDR1 DFQATT and CDR2 SNEGSKA (reference sequence). Here the CDR3 DNA reads TGCAGTGCTGGCGGGACGGTTAATCAGCCCCAGCATTTT. This codes for CSAGGTVNQPQHF.

Ten or more counts support this clonotype. This chain connects TRBV7-9 to TRBJ1-4; 7 bases are shared with TRBD1. Germline CDR1 SEHNR, CDR2 FQNEAQ (reference sequence). The length of the CDR3 is 15 residues. The V gene end was trimmed by 1 base and the J gene end by 7 bases; junction bases not matched to a gene: 6. CDR3 in DNA: TGTGCCAGCAGCTTAGGACAGGGTGGTGGTGAAAAACTGTTTTTT. It specifies CASSLGQGGGEKLFF.

This clonotype came up many times. The chain links TRBV7-2 to TRBJ2-2, with D perhaps assigned TRBD1 or TRBD2 (5 bases each). CDR1 and CDR2 (germline): SGHTA, FQGNSA. The V and J ends lost 4 bases and 1 base respectively, with 16 bases between them. This CDR3 has 17 amino acids. The CDR3 DNA is TGTGCCAGCAGCTCCCGAGGGGAGCGGTTGAACACCGGGGAGCTGTTTTTT. This sequence encodes CASSSRGERLNTGELFF.

This clonotype was seen ten or more times. The genes are TRBV12-3 or TRBV12-4 and TRBJ1-1; maybe TRBD1 (5 bases). The CDR3 loop spans 13 amino acids. The V gene lost 3 bases and the J gene lost 7 bases, with 12 bases spanning the gap. The CDR3 loop reads CASSFYRDGEAFF. The CDR3 region has the DNA TGTGCCAGCAGTTTCTATCGGGACGGTGAAGCTTTCTTT.

This chain uses TRBV3-1 with TRBJ2-1; D perhaps matches TRBD2 (5 bases). This CDR3 spans 19 amino acids. CDR1 LGHDT and CDR2 YNNKEL come from the germline V gene (reference sequence). Deletions cut 1 base from V and 0 bases from J, with 19 bases between. The CDR3 DNA sequence: TGTGCCAGCAGCCAAGTATTGGGCCCTAGCCCGAGCTCCTACAATGAGCAGTTCTTC. It specifies CASSQVLGPSPSSYNEQFF.

The gene calls are TRBV24-1 and TRBJ2-5; the match to TRBD1 covers 10 bases. V shed 4 bases, J shed 1 base, and the junction held 5 bases outside the gene matches. The CDR3 spans 16 residues. Germline values: CDR1 KGHDR, CDR2 SFDVKD. The CDR3 here is CATSDPGTGVQETQYF. CDR3 in DNA: TGTGCCACCAGTGACCCCGGGACAGGGGTCCAAGAGACCCAGTACTTC.

This clonotype was detected many times. The V call is TRBV20-1, the J call TRBJ2-4; tentatively, D is TRBD2 (5 bases). This CDR3 region has 15 residues. Trimming took off 5 bases at V and 1 base at J, with 15 bases between the two ends. Per the germline V gene, CDR1 is DFQATT and CDR2 is SNEGSKA (reference sequence). CDR3 sequence reads: CSAPSAEEAKNIQYF. The CDR3 DNA sequence: TGCAGTGCTCCGTCGGCGGAGGAGGCCAAAAACATTCAGTACTTC.

This chain connects TRBV7-3 to TRBJ1-3; D remains unclear. Trimming removed 4 bases from V and 4 bases from J, with 17 bases in between. The germline gives CDR1 SGHTA, CDR2 FQGTGA. This CDR3 has 16 residues. CDR3 DNA sequence: TGTGCCAGCAGCTCCACAGACACATCGGAGGGAAACACCATATATTTT. This codes for CASSSTDTSEGNTIYF.

This clonotype was found many times. The chain joins TRBV7-9 to TRBJ1-2; 8 nucleotides line up with TRBD1. The CDR3 runs 13 residues. Germline V CDR1 and CDR2: SEHNR, FQNEAQ (reference sequence). V shed 5 bases and J 6 bases; nucleotides not matched to a gene: 5. The CDR3 DNA sequence: TGTGCCAGCAGCCTAGGACAGGGTAATGGCTACACCTTC. It specifies CASSLGQGNGYTF. The full variable domain, in which reference TRBV7-9 and TRBJ1-2 provide the parts outside the CDR3, is DTGVSQNPRHKITKRGQNVTFRCDPISEHNRLYWYRQTLGQGPEFLTYFQNEAQLEKSRLLSDRFSAERPKGSFSTLEIQRTEQGDSAMYLCASSLGQGNGYTFGSGTRLTVV.

This clonotype was counted ten times or more. The chain uses TRBV20-1 and TRBJ2-1; TRBD2 aligns across 13 bases. V was clipped by 3 bases and J by 6 bases; unmatched bases: 2. The CDR3 runs 14 residues. Germline-derived CDR1 and CDR2 are DFQATT and SNEGSKA (reference sequence). In DNA, the CDR3 is TGCAGTGCTAGGGGGACTAGCGGGGTCAATGAGCAGTTCTTC. It translates to CSARGTSGVNEQFF.

The chain combines TRBV4-1 with TRBJ2-1; 7 bases are shared with TRBD1. Germline lookup yields CDR1 MGHRA and CDR2 YSYEKL. V shed 4 bases, J shed 5 bases, and the junction held 8 bases outside the gene matches. There are 15 residues in the CDR3. CDR3 protein: CASSRRQGPDNEQFF. In DNA, the CDR3 is TGCGCCAGCAGCCGACGACAGGGCCCAGACAATGAGCAGTTCTTC.

This clonotype appeared many times. The rearrangement joins TRBV7-2 to TRBJ2-5; 9 bases align to TRBD2. J was trimmed by 2 bases and V by 1 base; bases with no gene match: 11. The CDR3 length is 18 residues. Germline-derived CDR1 and CDR2 are SGHTA and FQGNSA. The CDR3 bases are TGTGCCAGCAGCTTAGGGTTCTTAGCGGGAGCCTTACAAGAGACCCAGTACTTC. Amino acids: CASSLGFLAGALQETQYF.

Turning to this clonotype: A much larger clone lies one base from this, so it may be a read error. The gene calls are TRBV6-1 and TRBJ1-1, with no clear D. Germline V gives CDR1 MNHNS, CDR2 SASEGT. Between the trimmed V and J ends, which lost 2 bases and 2 bases, there was a span of 6 bases. This CDR3 spans 13 amino acids. CDR3 sequence: CASSEPANTEAFF. The CDR3 coding sequence is TGTGCCAGCAGTGAACCGGCCAACACTGAAGCTTTCTTT.

This clonotype was found many times. The J gene is TRBJ2-5, the V gene TRBV12-3 or TRBV12-4, with D hard to call. The CDR3 contains 12 residues. V was pared by 6 bases and J by 13 bases, with 18 bases between. CDR3 loop: CASRDPNSLSYF. The DNA for the CDR3 is TGTGCCAGCAGGGATCCCAACAGTTTATCGTACTTC.

This clonotype was observed at least ten times. The chain uses TRBV7-3 and TRBJ2-7; D is perhaps TRBD1 or TRBD2 (5 bases each). The germline CDR1 and CDR2 sequences are SGHTA and FQGTGA. The CDR3 totals 14 residues. Trimming removed 4 bases from V and 4 bases from J, with 14 bases in between. This CDR3 reads CASSSTPGPYEQYF. Written as DNA, the CDR3 is TGTGCCAGCAGCTCAACTCCGGGACCTTACGAGCAGTACTTC.